The rows below give T cell receptor beta chains drawn from one sample of a study of blood T cell repertoires in COVID-19. The assay was immunoSEQ multiplex PCR, and TCRdb's table has in-frame clones only and misses some. In the table there are hundreds of thousands of clones, more than 85% of which are singletons. The sequenced sample consisted of peripheral blood. These receptors all come from a woman aged 30 to 39 with acute or convalescent COVID-19. Each CDR3 is given with its conserved first and last residue.

v_call cdr3_aa
TRBV2 CASRRDRPRKETQYF
TRBV29-1 CSVVNRSSYNEQFF
TRBV7-2 CASSLRGQGLNNEQFF
TRBV2 CASSRDRAYNSPLHF
TRBV7-9 CASSSDWDTEAFF
TRBV5-1 CASSFGDRGNQPQHF
TRBV28 CASSLHTSGGQETQYF
TRBV12-5 CASGLVPPRGPFNEQFF
TRBV12-3/TRBV12-4 CASSLARRDSVDF
TRBV5-1 CASSLVESRAGSEAFF
TRBV5-1 CASSLYTGGGETQYF
TRBV9 CASSLSRTGQSYEQYF
TRBV2 CASSEQGSNQPQHF
TRBV5-1 CASNPTGLYNEQFF
TRBV11-1 CASSPARGSTDTQYF
TRBV6-5 CASQWAPEMEQYF
TRBV12-5 CASGLAATGDTTGELFF
TRBV6-5 CASSRGGQGNTEAFF
TRBV7-9 CASSRTENEQFF
TRBV2 CASIGDGGYGYTF